This T cell receptor beta chain originates from a study of OX40 agonist ivuxolimab in advanced cancers. Study context: An anti-OX40 (CD134) antibody with agonistic activity, ivuxolimab, was administered to patients. Ivuxolimab, which patients received intravenously every 2 weeks, was dosed at 0.01 to 10 mg/kg.

The table came from immunoSEQ multiplex PCR; TCRdb's copy has only in-frame clones and leaves some out. The sample consists of some 64,000 clones, approximately 90% of them appearing once. Baseline, cycle 4 day 1, and cycle 7 day 1 were the blood sampling points. Germline lookup yields CDR1 SGHAT and CDR2 FQNNGV. V gave up 0 bases and J gave up 5 bases, with 7 bases separating them. The CDR3 spans 13 residues. The V and J genes are TRBV11-2 and TRBJ1-1; no firm D call. The sample in question was CD4+ or CD8+ T cells sorted from blood, obtained in a trial of the OX40 agonist ivuxolimab. The TCR comes from an adult with an advanced solid tumor such as melanoma, head and neck, liver or kidney cancer. This CDR3 reads CASSLEGSTEAFF. CDR3 DNA sequence: TGTGCCAGCAGCTTAGAAGGCAGTACTGAAGCTTTCTTT.